The 26 T cell receptor beta chains listed next were all sequenced from one sample in a study of cytomegalovirus exposure and HLA in healthy donors. PCR primers comprised 60 Vbeta and 13 Jbeta primers. TCRdb keeps only in-frame clones here, not all; method: immunoSEQ multiplex PCR. This table has fewer than 200,000 clones, approximately 78% appearing once. Sequencing input: PBMCs. The source is a young woman in good health and CMV-seronegative.

This clone was recorded once. The chain links TRBV4-1 to TRBJ2-7; 8 bases match TRBD2. Looked up from germline, CDR1 is MGHRA and CDR2 is YSYEKL. The trim removed 4 bases at V and 4 bases at J, leaving 6 bases unmatched. The CDR3 is 14 residues long. This chain's CDR3 is CASSLTGGFYEQYF. The CDR3 DNA follows: TGCGCCAGCAGCCTTACGGGGGGGTTTTACGAGCAGTACTTC.

The gene calls are TRBV10-2 and TRBJ2-6; a weak D match, TRBD1 (5 bases). This CDR3 contains 16 residues. The V gene lost 2 bases and the J gene lost 0 bases, with 8 bases spanning the gap. The V gene's germline CDR1 is WSHSY and CDR2 SAAADI. For the CDR3, the DNA is TGCGCCAGCAGTGAGACAGGAGTCTCTGGGGCCAACGTCCTGACTTTC. Translation: CASSETGVSGANVLTF.

J is TRBJ1-5 and V is TRBV6-1; D ambiguous. The ends were cut back, 2 bases at V and 7 bases at J, with 12 bases in the middle. CDR1 MNHNS and CDR2 SASEGT come from the germline V gene. This CDR3 has 14 amino acids. This CDR3 is CASSERQIGQPQHF. The CDR3 coding sequence is TGTGCCAGCAGTGAAAGACAAATCGGCCAGCCCCAGCATTTT.

V usage is TRBV5-6 and J usage is TRBJ1-1; no reliable D call. Germline V CDR1 and CDR2: SGHDT, YYEEEE. V was clipped by 4 bases and J by 1 base, with 8 bases between them. This CDR3 is 13 amino acids long. The CDR3 DNA is TGTGCCAGCAGCAGTACAGCGAACACTGAAGCTTTCTTT. Translating it yields CASSSTANTEAFF.

This clone was counted a single time. This chain uses TRBV15 with TRBJ1-1; weak D call: TRBD1 (6 bases). The CDR3 spans 17 residues. CDR1 LNHNV and CDR2 YYDKDF come from the germline V gene (reference sequence). The V gene lost 0 bases and the J gene lost 2 bases, with 16 bases spanning the gap. The CDR3: CATSRDFTLGANTEAFF. The CDR3 DNA is TGTGCCACCAGCAGAGATTTCACCCTGGGGGCAAACACTGAAGCTTTCTTT. Together with reference TRBV15 and TRBJ1-1, the CDR3 gives the full variable domain: DAMVIQNPRYQVTQFGKPVTLSCSQTLNHNVMYWYQQKSSQAPKLLFHYYDKDFNNEADTPDNFQSRRPNTSFCFLDIRSPGLGDTAMYLCATSRDFTLGANTEAFFGQGTRLTVV.

A few counts support this clone. This sequence joins TRBV10-1 and TRBJ1-2, with D perhaps TRBD1 (5 bases). The V end was cut by 1 base, the J end by 7 bases, with 10 bases between. CDR1 is WNHNN, CDR2 SYGVQD, per germline (reference sequence). The CDR3 is 13 residues long. CDR3 sequence: CASSEYRDSGYTF. CDR3 nucleotides: TGCGCCAGCAGTGAGTATAGGGACTCTGGCTACACCTTC.

This chain uses TRBV9 with TRBJ2-1; no definite D call. In germline, CDR1 is SGDLS, CDR2 YYNGEE. The V end lost 0 bases, the J end lost 0 bases, and 10 bases lay between the germline ends. The CDR3 contains 16 residues. CDR3 sequence: CASSVVPEPSYNEQFF. The DNA of the CDR3 is TGTGCCAGCAGCGTAGTTCCGGAGCCCTCCTACAATGAGCAGTTCTTC.

The CDR3 DNA is TGTGCCAGCAGTTATATTAAGAACCCGGCTGGGGCCAACGTCCTGACTTTC. This encodes CASSYIKNPAGANVLTF. The V gene is TRBV28, the J gene TRBJ2-6, with no clear D. This CDR3 spans 17 amino acids. Between the trimmed V and J ends, which lost 4 bases and 2 bases, there was a span of 15 bases. CDR1 and CDR2 (germline): MDHEN, SYDVKM.

The genes are TRBV5-1 and TRBJ2-3, with D hard to call. The CDR3 extends over 13 amino acids. Trimming removed 0 bases at V and 4 bases at J, with 6 bases between. CDR1 is SGHRS and CDR2 is YFSETQ in the germline V gene. The CDR3 loop reads CASSLGVSDTQYF. The CDR3 coding sequence is TGCGCCAGCAGCTTGGGAGTGTCAGATACGCAGTATTTT.

The V call is TRBV7-8, the J call TRBJ2-1; D is perhaps TRBD2 (5 bases). The CDR3 is 17 residues long. Trimming removed 5 bases from V and 0 bases from J, with 17 bases in between. Germline V lookup: CDR1 SGHVS, CDR2 FQNEAQ. The CDR3 nucleotides are TGTGCCAGCAGCGGGATTCGCGGGTACAGCTCCTACAATGAGCAGTTCTTC. Its translation: CASSGIRGYSSYNEQFF. The full variable domain, with the rest looked up from reference TRBV7-8 and TRBJ2-1, is GAGVSQSPRYKVAKRGQDVALRCDPISGHVSLFWYQQALGQGPEFLTYFQNEAQLDKSGLPSDRFFAERPEGSVSTLKIQRTQQEDSAVYLCASSGIRGYSSYNEQFFGPGTRLTVL.

The genes are TRBV9 and TRBJ2-1; 7 bases align to TRBD2. The CDR3 runs 13 residues. The V gene end was trimmed by 5 bases and the J gene end by 7 bases; junction bases not matched to a gene: 6. Germline V gene data show CDR1 as SGDLS and CDR2 as YYNGEE. The CDR3 is CASRGSGGNEQFF. CDR3 nucleotide sequence: TGTGCCAGCAGGGGTTCCGGGGGGAATGAGCAGTTCTTC.

V usage is TRBV7-2 and J usage is TRBJ2-1; TRBD2 agrees at 10 bases. After removal of 5 bases from V and 4 bases from J, the junction contained 5 bases not matched to a gene. From germline, CDR1 is SGHTA and CDR2 FQGNSA. The CDR3 length is 15 residues. CDR3 region: CASSTGLAAYNEQFF. CDR3 nucleotide sequence: TGTGCCAGCAGCACTGGACTAGCGGCTTACAATGAGCAGTTCTTC.

The rearrangement links TRBV29-1 to TRBJ1-2; D gene ambiguous. Per germline, CDR1 SQVTM and CDR2 ANQGSEA. Trimming took 3 bases from V and 8 from J, leaving 19 bases between them. The CDR3 is 14 amino acids. CDR3 sequence (DNA): TGCAGCGTTGATAACCAGGCCTTGGTAGGCGGCTACACCTTC. Translating it yields CSVDNQALVGGYTF.

This chain links TRBV28 with TRBJ2-7, with TRBD1 as a possible D gene (6 bases). CDR1 MDHEN and CDR2 SYDVKM come from the germline V gene. There are 17 residues in the CDR3. Trimming cost V 4 bases and J 4 bases, with 23 bases left between them. The CDR3 DNA reads as TGTGCCAGCAGTTCCGAATCAACTTTCAGGGGAATATACGAGCAGTACTTC. Its protein is CASSSESTFRGIYEQYF. Variable domain in full (rest from reference TRBV28 and TRBJ2-7): DVKVTQSSRYLVKRTGEKVFLECVQDMDHENMFWYRQDPGLGLRLIYFSYDVKMKEKGDIPEGYSVSREKKERFSLILESASTNQTSMYLCASSSESTFRGIYEQYFGPGTRLTVT.

The V call is TRBV7-2, the J call TRBJ1-2; 7 bases are shared with TRBD1. Germline V gene lookup returns CDR1 SGHTA and CDR2 FQGNSA. Trimming removed 5 bases from V and 8 bases from J; junction bases left unmatched: 11. The CDR3 consists of 14 residues. The CDR3 here is CASSPGTAWKGYTF. The CDR3 DNA sequence: TGTGCCAGCAGCCCAGGGACAGCGTGGAAGGGCTACACCTTC.

The CDR3 DNA sequence: TGTGCCAGCAGTCCGGCAGGGGCCAAAAACATTCAGTACTTC. As protein: CASSPAGAKNIQYF. V is TRBV6-5 and J is TRBJ2-4; D is perhaps TRBD1 (5 bases). The germline CDR1 and CDR2 sequences are MNHEY and SVGAGI. V was clipped by 5 bases and J by 1 base, with 9 bases between them. This CDR3 contains 14 residues.

This chain links TRBV29-1 with TRBJ1-1; possible D gene TRBD1, 5 bases. In germline, CDR1 is SQVTM, CDR2 ANQGSEA. Trimming cost V 1 base and J 0 bases, with 12 bases left between them. This CDR3 comprises 15 residues. In DNA form, the CDR3 reads TGCAGCGTTGAAGGCAGGGTCGTAATGAACACTGAAGCTTTCTTT. It yields the protein CSVEGRVVMNTEAFF.

The rearrangement links TRBV11-2 to TRBJ2-3; weak D call: TRBD2 (7 bases). V dropped 4 bases and J dropped 7 bases, with 21 bases sitting between them. The CDR3 is 16 residues long. Germline values: CDR1 SGHAT, CDR2 FQNNGV. CDR3 in amino acids: CASSSRRRGLGYTQYF. Here the CDR3 DNA reads TGTGCCAGCAGCTCTAGACGGCGGGGGCTCGGGTATACGCAGTATTTT. Looking up the rest from reference TRBV11-2 and TRBJ2-3 gives the full variable domain: EAGVAQSPRYKIIEKRQSVAFWCNPISGHATLYWYQQILGQGPKLLIQFQNNGVVDDSQLPKDRFSAERLKGVDSTLKIQPAKLEDSAVYLCASSSRRRGLGYTQYFGPGTRLTVL.

The CDR3 DNA reads TGTGCCGGGCAGAGGGGGCACGAGCAGTACTTC. This codes for CAGQRGHEQYF. The rearrangement uses TRBV30 and TRBJ2-7; 7 nucleotides line up with TRBD1. The V segment lost 8 bases and the J segment 5 bases; nucleotides outside the gene matches: 6. The CDR3 loop spans 11 amino acids. The germline CDR1 and CDR2 sequences are GTSNPN and SVGIG (reference sequence).

Here the CDR3 reads CSVVAGGGEQYF. CDR3 coding DNA: TGCAGCGTTGTAGCGGGAGGAGGGGAGCAGTACTTC. The genes are TRBV29-1 and TRBJ2-7; 10 nucleotides align to TRBD2. CDR3 length equals 12 residues. Trimming removed 4 bases from V and 7 bases from J; junction bases left unmatched: 4. CDR1 and CDR2 from the germline V gene are SQVTM and ANQGSEA.

This clone has a single count. The CDR3 protein is CSATTGNGNTIYF. DNA of the CDR3: TGCAGCGCAACGACAGGGAATGGAAACACCATATATTTT. The gene calls are TRBV29-1 and TRBJ1-3, with 7 bases matching TRBD1. Germline lookup yields CDR1 SQVTM and CDR2 ANQGSEA. V trimming: 7 bases; J trimming: 3 bases; junction bases outside the gene matches: 6. The CDR3 spans 13 residues.

The chain combines TRBV19 with TRBJ1-2; D possibly corresponds to TRBD1 (6 bases). V lost 1 base, J lost 3 bases, and 15 bases lay in between. Germline V lookup: CDR1 LNHDA, CDR2 SQIVND (reference sequence). This CDR3 region has 16 residues. CDR3 in DNA: TGTGCCAGTAGTATAGGCCTCTTCAGACAGGACTATGGCTACACCTTC. Its translation: CASSIGLFRQDYGYTF.

The chain is built from TRBV29-1 and TRBJ2-1, with D perhaps matching TRBD1 (6 bases). The CDR3 loop spans 14 amino acids. The V gene lost 1 base and the J gene lost 4 bases, with 11 bases spanning the gap. Germline CDR1 is SQVTM and CDR2 is ANQGSEA. CDR3: CSVEAGAEYNEQFF. CDR3 bases: TGCAGCGTTGAAGCAGGGGCGGAATACAATGAGCAGTTCTTC.

The V and J genes are TRBV4-2 and TRBJ1-1; no reliable D call. Germline-derived CDR1 and CDR2 are LGHNA and YNFKEQ. The CDR3 length is 17 residues. V gave up 1 base and J gave up 0 bases, with 15 bases separating them. The CDR3 region is CASSQASPSFMNTEAFF. The CDR3 region has the DNA TGTGCCAGCAGCCAAGCTTCCCCGTCTTTTATGAACACTGAAGCTTTCTTT.

J is TRBJ1-1 and V is TRBV5-1; weak D call: TRBD1 (5 bases). The CDR3 runs to 15 residues. V was trimmed by 4 bases and J by 10 bases, leaving 23 bases between them. Germline V gene data show CDR1 as SGHRS and CDR2 as YFSETQ. CDR3 nucleotides: TGCGCCAGCAGCGGCGGGACGTACAAAGCTAGTGGAGCTTTCTTT. Residues: CASSGGTYKASGAFF.

This chain links TRBV2 with TRBJ1-4; 8 bases line up with TRBD1. This CDR3 is 20 amino acids long. Per germline, CDR1 SNHLY and CDR2 FYNNEI. J lost 7 bases, V lost 0 bases, and 19 bases had no gene match. CDR3 in DNA: TGTGCCAGCAGTGAAGCAGCCCGTTTGGGAACAGGGGGTCCGGTTGAAAAACTGTTTTTT. Translation: CASSEAARLGTGGPVEKLFF. The complete variable domain, with remaining parts taken from reference TRBV2 and TRBJ1-4, reads EPEVTQTPSHQVTQMGQEVILRCVPISNHLYFYWYRQILGQKVEFLVSFYNNEISEKSEIFDDQFSVERPDGSNFTLKIRSTKLEDSAMYFCASSEAARLGTGGPVEKLFFGSGTQLSVL.